The clone carrying this T cell receptor (beta chain) was seen more than once but under ten times. The data stem from a study of cytomegalovirus exposure and HLA in healthy donors. Germline CDR1 reads LNHDA; CDR2 reads SQIVND (reference sequence). The CDR3 spans 13 residues. V shed 1 base and J shed 8 bases, with 9 bases lying between them. It was with 60 Vbeta and 13 Jbeta primers that the PCR ran. Assay used: immunoSEQ multiplex PCR; TCRdb lists only in-frame clones, some missing. The sample contains around 120,000 clones, over 60% of which appear only once. The TCR originated in a man younger than 45 in good health and CMV-seronegative. This chain joins TRBV19 and TRBJ2-4; D uncertain. The sample was PBMCs. CDR3 DNA: TGTGCCAGTAGTATAGGCCAACCGGACATTCAGTACTTC. Its protein product is CASSIGQPDIQYF.